This TCR beta chain was recorded in a study of blood T cell repertoires in COVID-19. At the level of the study: T cells, B-cell-depleted T cells, or PBMCs supplied cDNA or gDNA.

CDR3 length: 15 residues. The V end was cut by 1 base, the J end by 3 bases, with 11 bases between. The germline V gene encodes CDR1 SGDLS and CDR2 YYNGEE. In the source study's methods: Amplification from reference gene primers served as the basis for estimated nucleated cell counts. TCRdb keeps only in-frame clones here, not all; method: immunoSEQ multiplex PCR. D and trimming come from the DNA, and the V and J calls and clone size come from that table. The sample lists 25,000 to 30,000 clones, 83% seen once, with about 24% in the top ten. The source of this sequence is a human donor in a cohort sampled during active COVID-19. The sample taken for sequencing was peripheral blood. J is TRBJ2-1 and V is TRBV9; D may be TRBD2 (5 bases). The CDR3 region is CASSVTGSDYNEQFF. DNA of the CDR3: TGTGCCAGCAGCGTAACGGGGTCTGACTACAATGAGCAGTTCTTC.